This T cell receptor (beta chain) comes out of a study of PD-1 blockade in classical Hodgkin lymphoma. Documented time point: cycle 4 day 1 (C4D1), after less than 7 weeks of nivolumab. Patients all relapsed after autologous stem cell transplantation, and there was variation in brentuximab vedotin exposure. Magnetic negative selection, applied to thawed PBMCs, was used to isolate the CD8+ T cells. Study-wide findings and caveats: When set against healthy donors, newly diagnosed patients were reported to show lower baseline TCR diversity. For complete responders, baseline diversity was comparable to that of newly diagnosed patients.

Sequencing used immunoSEQ multiplex PCR; TCRdb keeps in-frame clones, though not all of them. The table shows approximately 21,000 clones, with roughly 80% occurring only once. Germline V gene sequence: CDR1 MGHRA, CDR2 YSYEKL. The CDR3 is made up of 14 amino acids. Trimming shortened V by 4 bases and J by 0 bases, and 7 bases separated the two germline ends. As regards this clone: Its antigen is not known.

Sequencing was performed on CD8+ T cells from blood, taken before the fourth cycle of nivolumab. This clonotype was obtained from a human donor with classical Hodgkin lymphoma. This chain joins TRBV4-1 and TRBJ2-1; no reliable D call. The CDR3 reads CASSLSVSYNEQFF. The DNA for the CDR3 is TGCGCCAGCAGCCTGAGCGTCTCCTACAATGAGCAGTTCTTC.